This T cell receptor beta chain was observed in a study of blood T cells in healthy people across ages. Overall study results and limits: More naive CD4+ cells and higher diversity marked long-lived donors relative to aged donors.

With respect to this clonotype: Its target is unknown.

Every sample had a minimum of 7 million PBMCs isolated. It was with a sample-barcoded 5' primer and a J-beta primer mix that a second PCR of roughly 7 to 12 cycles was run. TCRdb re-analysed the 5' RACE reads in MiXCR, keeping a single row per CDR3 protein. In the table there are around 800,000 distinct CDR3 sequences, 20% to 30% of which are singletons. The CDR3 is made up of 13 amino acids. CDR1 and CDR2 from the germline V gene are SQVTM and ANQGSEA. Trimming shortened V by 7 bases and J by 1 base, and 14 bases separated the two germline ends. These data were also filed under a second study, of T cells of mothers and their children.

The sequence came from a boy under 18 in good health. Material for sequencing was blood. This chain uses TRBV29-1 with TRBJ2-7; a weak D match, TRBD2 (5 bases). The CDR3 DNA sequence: TGCAGCGCCGGGAACGGCGGGTCCTACGAGCAGTACTTC. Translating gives CSAGNGGSYEQYF.